A single sample gave rise to the 15 T cell receptor beta chains below, sequenced in a study of T cell repertoires in cytomegalovirus infection. TCRdb processed the reads anew with MiXCR; each CDR3 protein has one entry. Of hundreds of thousands of distinct CDR3 sequences listed, 35% were seen once; the top ten hold 2.8%. The specimen sequenced was PBMCs. The receptors were sampled from a human donor in good health (CMV status not recorded). Some clones in this sample may be carry-over from other donors' samples.

This clonotype was seen a few times. The chain recombines TRBV7-2 with TRBJ1-6; the D gene is possibly TRBD1 (5 bases). The CDR3 is 14 amino acids. In germline, CDR1 is SGHTA, CDR2 FQGNSA. Trimming took off 2 bases at V and 9 bases at J, with 11 bases between the two ends. CDR3 DNA sequence: TGTGCCAGCAGCTTACTCAGGGAAGCTTCACCCCTCCACTTT. Amino acids: CASSLLREASPLHF.

This rearrangement joins TRBV28 to TRBJ2-7, with D possibly TRBD2 on 5 matching bases. CDR1 is MDHEN and CDR2 is SYDVKM in the germline V gene. Deletions cut 6 bases from V and 4 bases from J, with 13 bases between. The CDR3 contains 13 residues. CDR3 in DNA: TGTGCCAGCAGAGCCGGGATAATATACGAGCAGTACTTC. Its protein is CASRAGIIYEQYF.

The chain combines TRBV6-1 with TRBJ1-5; D is perhaps TRBD1 (5 bases). CDR3 size: 16 residues. V gave up 2 bases and J gave up 0 bases, with 11 bases separating them. CDR1 and CDR2 (germline): MNHNS, SASEGT. The CDR3 DNA follows: TGTGCCAGCAGTGAATTTGCAGGGAATAGCAATCAGCCCCAGCATTTT. Translation: CASSEFAGNSNQPQHF.

A few counts support this clonotype. V is TRBV24-1 and J is TRBJ1-2; a possible D gene is TRBD1 (6 bases). CDR1 and CDR2 from the germline V gene are KGHDR and SFDVKD. There are 13 residues in the CDR3. V was trimmed by 5 bases and J by 8 bases, leaving 14 bases between them. CDR3 region: CATSGPTGSGYTF. Written as DNA, the CDR3 is TGTGCCACCAGTGGCCCGACAGGATCGGGCTACACCTTC.

The V and J genes are TRBV28 and TRBJ1-1, with unresolved D. Germline V gene data show CDR1 as MDHEN and CDR2 as SYDVKM. The CDR3 length is 14 residues. Trimming left V 5 bases short and J 3 bases short, with 13 bases between. This chain's CDR3 is CASSGEVRDTEAFF. CDR3 in DNA: TGTGCCAGCAGTGGGGAGGTCCGGGACACTGAAGCTTTCTTT.

This clonotype was counted a single time. It may be a read error: a sequence one base away is much more abundant. CDR3 DNA sequence: TGTGACAGCAGCTTAACCGGACTTGAAGCTTTCTTT. This sequence encodes CDSSLTGLEAFF. The genes are TRBV7-2 and TRBJ1-1, with unresolved D. Germline CDR1 reads SGHTA; CDR2 reads FQGNSA. CDR3 length: 12 amino acids.

This clonotype was counted a few times. The chain's CDR3 is CASSPDRVDEKLFF. The CDR3, as DNA: TGTGCCAGCAGTCCCGACAGGGTCGATGAAAAACTGTTTTTT. The chain employs TRBV6-5 and TRBJ1-4, with TRBD1 matching over 7 bases. Germline V CDR1 and CDR2: MNHEY, SVGAGI. The CDR3 spans 14 residues. The junction had 6 bases not matched to a gene; V was cut back by 5 bases and J by 6 bases.

This chain joins TRBV7-2 and TRBJ2-7; D is possibly TRBD1 (6 bases). Trimming shortened V by 5 bases and J by 0 bases, and 14 bases separated the two germline ends. CDR1 and CDR2 (germline): SGHTA, FQGNSA. This CDR3 is built from 15 residues. The CDR3 sequence: CASSVGRGGSYEQYF. The CDR3 DNA is TGTGCCAGCAGCGTCGGAAGAGGGGGCTCCTACGAGCAGTACTTC.

This clonotype has just a few counts. The chain is built from TRBV5-4 and TRBJ2-1, with TRBD2 as a possible D gene (6 bases). V dropped 6 bases and J dropped 8 bases, with 18 bases sitting between them. CDR1 and CDR2 (germline): SGHNT, YYREEE (reference sequence). This CDR3 comprises 14 residues. The CDR3 coding sequence is TGTGCCAGCACATGGGGTGGGGGGATGGATGAGCAGTTCTTC. Translation: CASTWGGGMDEQFF.

For the CDR3, the DNA is TGTGCCAGTAGTATAGCCGGGGCGGGAGCTTTCCCTTACGAGCAGTACTTC. Its protein product is CASSIAGAGAFPYEQYF. This chain uses TRBV19 with TRBJ2-7; the match to TRBD2 covers 7 bases. Germline V gene data show CDR1 as LNHDA and CDR2 as SQIVND (reference sequence). With 1 base clipped from V and 4 bases from J, the junction kept 13 bases outside the gene matches. The CDR3 runs to 17 residues. Drawing the rest from reference TRBV19 and TRBJ2-7, the complete variable domain is DGGITQSPKYLFRKEGQNVTLSCEQNLNHDAMYWYRQDPGQGLRLIYYSQIVNDFQKGDIAEGYSVSREKKESFPLTVTSAQKNPTAFYLCASSIAGAGAFPYEQYFGPGTRLTVT.

The chain recombines TRBV19 with TRBJ1-1; D unresolved. Per germline, CDR1 LNHDA and CDR2 SQIVND (reference sequence). The length of the CDR3 is 15 residues. Trimming cost V 5 bases and J 0 bases, with 13 bases left between them. In DNA, the CDR3 is TGTGCCAGTAGTTGGCAATACACCCTGAACACTGAAGCTTTCTTT. This gives the protein CASSWQYTLNTEAFF.

The chain couples TRBV7-3 to TRBJ2-3, with a possible D match to TRBD1 (6 bases). Trimming stripped 3 bases from V and 11 bases from J, with 15 bases between. The germline V gene has CDR1 SGHTA and CDR2 FQGTGA. The CDR3 is 13 residues long. CDR3 nucleotides: TGTGCCAGCAGCTTGACCAGGGGAGTGAGGCAGTATTTT. This encodes CASSLTRGVRQYF.

The sample holds a few counts of this clonotype. The rearrangement links TRBV7-9 to TRBJ1-1; no clear D gene. The CDR3 has 15 amino acids. Trimming cost V 5 bases and J 2 bases, with 15 bases left between them. Germline V gives CDR1 SEHNR, CDR2 FQNEAQ (reference sequence). The DNA of the CDR3 is TGTGCCAGCAGCCCCTATAGGGCAGGCAACACTGAAGCTTTCTTT. It specifies CASSPYRAGNTEAFF. The full variable domain, completed using reference TRBV7-9 and TRBJ1-1, is DTGVSQNPRHKITKRGQNVTFRCDPISEHNRLYWYRQTLGQGPEFLTYFQNEAQLEKSRLLSDRFSAERPKGSFSTLEIQRTEQGDSAMYLCASSPYRAGNTEAFFGQGTRLTVV.

This clonotype was picked up one time. This rearrangement joins TRBV20-1 to TRBJ2-7, with 9 bases lining up with TRBD1. The germline CDR1 and CDR2 sequences are DFQATT and SNEGSKA (reference sequence). V lost 1 base and J lost 4; bases outside the gene matches: 8. There are 15 residues in the CDR3. The CDR3 bases are TGCAGTGCTAGAGCGGCCGGGACAGGGAAATACGAGCAGTACTTC. It encodes CSARAAGTGKYEQYF.

As for this clonotype: Since a much larger clone is just one base distant, this may be a read error. The V gene is TRBV5-1, the J gene TRBJ1-1; 9 nucleotides align to TRBD1. This CDR3 comprises 14 residues. The germline CDR1 and CDR2 sequences are SGHRS and YFSETQ. CDR3 amino acids: CASSLQGANTAAFF. CDR3 nucleotides: TGCGCCAGCAGCTTACAGGGGGCGAACACTGCAGCTTTCTTT. The variable domain in full, completed from reference TRBV5-1 and TRBJ1-1, reads KAGVTQTPRYLIKTRGQQVTLSCSPISGHRSVSWYQQTPGQGLQFLFEYFSETQRNKGNFPGRFSGRQFSNSRSEMNVSTLELGDSALYLCASSLQGANTAAFFGQGTRLTVV.